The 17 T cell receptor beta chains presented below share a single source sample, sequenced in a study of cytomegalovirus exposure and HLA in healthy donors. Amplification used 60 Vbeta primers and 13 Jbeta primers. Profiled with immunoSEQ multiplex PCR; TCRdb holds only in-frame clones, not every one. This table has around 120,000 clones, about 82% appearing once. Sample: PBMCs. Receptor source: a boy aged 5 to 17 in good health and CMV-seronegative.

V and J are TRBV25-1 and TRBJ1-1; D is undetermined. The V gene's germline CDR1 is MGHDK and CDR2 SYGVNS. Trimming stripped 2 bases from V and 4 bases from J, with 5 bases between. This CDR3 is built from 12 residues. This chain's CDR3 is CASSETGTEAFF. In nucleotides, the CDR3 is TGTGCCAGCAGTGAAACTGGCACTGAAGCTTTCTTT. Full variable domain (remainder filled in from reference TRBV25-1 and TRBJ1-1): EADIYQTPRYLVIGTGKKITLECSQTMGHDKMYWYQQDPGMELHLIHYSYGVNSTEKGDLSSESTVSRIRTEHFPLTLESARPSHTSQYLCASSETGTEAFFGQGTRLTVV.

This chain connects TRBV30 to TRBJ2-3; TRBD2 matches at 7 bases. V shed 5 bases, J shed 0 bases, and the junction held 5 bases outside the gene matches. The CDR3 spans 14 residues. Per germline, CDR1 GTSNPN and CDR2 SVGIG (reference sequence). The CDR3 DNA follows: TGTGCCTGGGTCCCGGGACTAAGCACAGATACGCAGTATTTT. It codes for CAWVPGLSTDTQYF.

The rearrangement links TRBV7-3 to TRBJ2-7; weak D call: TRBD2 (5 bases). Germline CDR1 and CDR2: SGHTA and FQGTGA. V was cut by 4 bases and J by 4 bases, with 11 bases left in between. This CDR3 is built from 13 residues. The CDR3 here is CASSSWTGYEQYF. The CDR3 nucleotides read TGTGCCAGCAGCTCCTGGACGGGGTACGAGCAGTACTTC.

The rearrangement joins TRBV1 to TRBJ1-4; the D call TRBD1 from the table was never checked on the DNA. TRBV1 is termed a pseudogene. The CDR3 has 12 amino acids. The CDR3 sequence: CTTGCGNEKLFF. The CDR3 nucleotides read TGCACAACAGGGTGCGGGAATGAAAAACTGTTTTTT.

The CDR3 loop reads CASSVEGQGSREQYF. CDR3 DNA: TGTGCCAGCAGCGTAGAGGGACAGGGATCGCGTGAGCAGTACTTC. J is TRBJ2-7 and V is TRBV9; 9 nucleotides line up with TRBD1. The CDR3 totals 15 residues. The V and J ends lost 0 bases and 7 bases, in that order; junction bases with no gene match: 8. Germline V gene data show CDR1 as SGDLS and CDR2 as YYNGEE.

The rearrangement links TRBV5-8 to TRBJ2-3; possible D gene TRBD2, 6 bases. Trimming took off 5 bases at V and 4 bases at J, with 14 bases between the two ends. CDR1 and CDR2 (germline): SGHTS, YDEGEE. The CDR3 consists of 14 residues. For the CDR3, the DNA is TGTGCCAGCAGGACGTCAGGGACTCCAGATACGCAGTATTTT. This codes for CASRTSGTPDTQYF.

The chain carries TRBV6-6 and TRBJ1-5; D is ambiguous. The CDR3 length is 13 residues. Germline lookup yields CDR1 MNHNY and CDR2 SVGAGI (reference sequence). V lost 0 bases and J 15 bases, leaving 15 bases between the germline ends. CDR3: CASSYSLSDGRHF. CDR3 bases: TGTGCCAGCAGTTACTCTCTCTCCGACGGGAGGCATTTT.

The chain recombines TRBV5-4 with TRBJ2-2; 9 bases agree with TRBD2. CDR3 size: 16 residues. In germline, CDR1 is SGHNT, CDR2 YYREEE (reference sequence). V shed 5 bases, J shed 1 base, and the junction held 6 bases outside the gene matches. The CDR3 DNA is TGTGCCAGCAGTTCCGGTAGCGGGAGGAACACCGGGGAGCTGTTTTTT. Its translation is CASSSGSGRNTGELFF. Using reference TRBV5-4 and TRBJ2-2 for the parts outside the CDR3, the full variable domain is ETGVTQSPTHLIKTRGQQVTLRCSSQSGHNTVSWYQQALGQGPQFIFQYYREEENGRGNFPPRFSGLQFPNYSSELNVNALELDDSALYLCASSSGSGRNTGELFFGEGSRLTVL.

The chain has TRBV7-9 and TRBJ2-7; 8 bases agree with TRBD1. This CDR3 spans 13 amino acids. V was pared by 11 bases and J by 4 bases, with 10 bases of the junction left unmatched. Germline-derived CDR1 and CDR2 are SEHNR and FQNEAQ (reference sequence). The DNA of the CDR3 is TGTGCCTCTCAGGGGCAGGGGGCGTACGAGCAGTACTTC. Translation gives CASQGQGAYEQYF.

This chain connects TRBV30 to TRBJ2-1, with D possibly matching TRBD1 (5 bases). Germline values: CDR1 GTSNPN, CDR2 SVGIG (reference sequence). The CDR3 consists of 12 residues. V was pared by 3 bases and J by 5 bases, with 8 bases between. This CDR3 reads CAWRQADNEQFF. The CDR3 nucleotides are TGTGCCTGGAGACAGGCCGACAATGAGCAGTTCTTC.

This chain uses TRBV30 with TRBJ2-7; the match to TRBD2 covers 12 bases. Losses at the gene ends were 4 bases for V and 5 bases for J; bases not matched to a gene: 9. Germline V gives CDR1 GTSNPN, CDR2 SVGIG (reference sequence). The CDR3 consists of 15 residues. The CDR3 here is CAWTLTSGRSNEQYF. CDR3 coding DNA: TGTGCCTGGACCCTTACTAGCGGGAGGTCGAACGAGCAGTACTTC.

CDR3 sequence reads: CASSQPSPTDTQYF. In nucleotides, the CDR3 is TGTGCCAGCAGCCAACCTAGCCCGACAGATACGCAGTATTTT. The V call is TRBV4-2, the J call TRBJ2-3; tentatively, D is TRBD2 (5 bases). Germline V gene data show CDR1 as LGHNA and CDR2 as YNFKEQ. Trimming removed 2 bases from V and 3 bases from J, with 9 bases in between. The CDR3 runs 14 residues.

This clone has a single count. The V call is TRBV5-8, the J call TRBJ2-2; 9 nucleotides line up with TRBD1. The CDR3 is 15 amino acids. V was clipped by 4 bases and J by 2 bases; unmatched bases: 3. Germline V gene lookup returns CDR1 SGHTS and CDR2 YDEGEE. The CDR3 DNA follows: TGTGCCAGCAGCAGGGACAGGGATAACACCGGGGAGCTGTTTTTT. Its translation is CASSRDRDNTGELFF.

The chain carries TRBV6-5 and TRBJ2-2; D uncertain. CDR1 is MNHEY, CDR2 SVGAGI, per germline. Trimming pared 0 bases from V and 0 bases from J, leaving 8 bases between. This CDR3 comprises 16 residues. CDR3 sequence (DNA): TGTGCCAGCAGTTACTCAGTATACACGAACACCGGGGAGCTGTTTTTT. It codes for CASSYSVYTNTGELFF.

CDR3 nucleotides: TGCGCCAGCAGCTTTAGCGGGAGCGGGGAAGATACGCAGTATTTT. Amino acid sequence: CASSFSGSGEDTQYF. V usage is TRBV5-1 and J usage is TRBJ2-3; TRBD2 aligns across 9 bases. CDR3 length equals 15 residues. Germline CDR1 reads SGHRS; CDR2 reads YFSETQ. The J segment lost 5 bases and the V segment lost 2 bases, leaving 6 bases of the junction unmatched.

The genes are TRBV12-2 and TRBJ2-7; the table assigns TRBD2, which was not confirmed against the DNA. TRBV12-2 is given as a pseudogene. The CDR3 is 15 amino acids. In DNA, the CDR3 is TGTGCAAGTCGCCACAAGCGGGGCGTGCCCTACGAGCAGTACTTC. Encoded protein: CASRHKRGVPYEQYF.

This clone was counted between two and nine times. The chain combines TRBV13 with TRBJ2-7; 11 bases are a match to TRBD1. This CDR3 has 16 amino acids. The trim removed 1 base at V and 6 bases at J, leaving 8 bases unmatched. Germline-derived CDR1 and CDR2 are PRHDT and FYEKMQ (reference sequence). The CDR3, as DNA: TGTGCCAGCAGCTTAGAGGGGACAGGGGGATCATTCGAGCAGTACTTC. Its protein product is CASSLEGTGGSFEQYF.